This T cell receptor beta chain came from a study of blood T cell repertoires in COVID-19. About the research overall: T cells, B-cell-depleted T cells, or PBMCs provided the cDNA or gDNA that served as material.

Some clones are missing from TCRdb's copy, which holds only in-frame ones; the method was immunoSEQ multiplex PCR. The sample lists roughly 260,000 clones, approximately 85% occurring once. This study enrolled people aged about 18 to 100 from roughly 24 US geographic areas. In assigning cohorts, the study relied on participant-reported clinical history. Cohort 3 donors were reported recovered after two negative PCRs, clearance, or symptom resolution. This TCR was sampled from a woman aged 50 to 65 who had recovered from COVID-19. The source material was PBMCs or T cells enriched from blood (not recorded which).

CDR3 in DNA: TGTGCCAGCAGTCCTATGACAGGGGGCGAGGGCTACACCTTC. Its protein is CASSPMTGGEGYTF. The rearrangement uses TRBV7-3 and TRBJ1-2; 10 bases agree with TRBD1. V was pared by 6 bases and J by 8 bases, with 9 bases of the junction left unmatched. CDR1 is SGHTA and CDR2 is FQGTGA in the germline V gene. There are 14 residues in the CDR3.